Sequencing of this T cell receptor (beta chain) was carried out in a study of T cell changes during pregnancy in multiple sclerosis. Method: immunoSEQ multiplex PCR; TCRdb's copy keeps in-frame clones and lacks some. This table has tens of thousands of clones, 80% to 95% appearing once. The CDR3 length is 12 residues. With 0 bases removed from V and 6 bases from J, the gap between germline ends came to 5 bases. The germline gives CDR1 SGHTS, CDR2 YDEGEE. This specimen consisted of CD8+ T cells from peripheral blood mononuclear cells, obtained after pregnancy. The J gene is TRBJ2-3, the V gene TRBV5-8, with D uncertain. The TCR originated in a female donor with multiple sclerosis, enrolled in a pregnancy study. For the CDR3, the DNA is TGTGCCAGCAGCTTGGGTGCGGATACGCAGTATTTT. It specifies CASSLGADTQYF.